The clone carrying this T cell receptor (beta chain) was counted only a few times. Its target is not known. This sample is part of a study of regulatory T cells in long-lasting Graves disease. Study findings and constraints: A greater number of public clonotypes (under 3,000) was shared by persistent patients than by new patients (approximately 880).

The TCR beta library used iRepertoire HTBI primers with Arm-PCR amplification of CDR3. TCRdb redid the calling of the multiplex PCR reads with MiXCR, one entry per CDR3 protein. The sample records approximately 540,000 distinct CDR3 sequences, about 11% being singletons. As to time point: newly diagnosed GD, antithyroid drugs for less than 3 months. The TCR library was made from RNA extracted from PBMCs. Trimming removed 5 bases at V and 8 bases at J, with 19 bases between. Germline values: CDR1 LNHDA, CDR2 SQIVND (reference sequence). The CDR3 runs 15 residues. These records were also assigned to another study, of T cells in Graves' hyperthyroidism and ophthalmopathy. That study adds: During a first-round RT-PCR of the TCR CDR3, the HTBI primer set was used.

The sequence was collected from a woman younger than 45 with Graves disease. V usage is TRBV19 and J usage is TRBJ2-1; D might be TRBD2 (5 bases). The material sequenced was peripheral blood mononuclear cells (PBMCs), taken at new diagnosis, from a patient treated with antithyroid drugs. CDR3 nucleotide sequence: TGTGCCAGTAGTTTAACTAGGGCTGGGGTCCATGAGCAGTTCTTC. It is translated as CASSLTRAGVHEQFF.